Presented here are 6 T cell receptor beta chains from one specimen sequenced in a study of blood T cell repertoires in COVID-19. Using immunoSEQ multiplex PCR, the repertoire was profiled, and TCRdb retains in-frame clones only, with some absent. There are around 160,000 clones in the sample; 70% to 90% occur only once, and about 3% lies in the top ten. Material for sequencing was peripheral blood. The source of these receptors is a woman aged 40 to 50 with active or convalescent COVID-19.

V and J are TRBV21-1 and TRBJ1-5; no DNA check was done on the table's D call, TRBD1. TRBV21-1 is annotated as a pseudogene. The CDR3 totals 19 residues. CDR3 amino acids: CASSKVVRVQNRDNQPQHF. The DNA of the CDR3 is TGTGCCAGCAGCAAAGTTGTAAGGGTTCAGAACAGGGACAATCAGCCCCAGCATTTT.

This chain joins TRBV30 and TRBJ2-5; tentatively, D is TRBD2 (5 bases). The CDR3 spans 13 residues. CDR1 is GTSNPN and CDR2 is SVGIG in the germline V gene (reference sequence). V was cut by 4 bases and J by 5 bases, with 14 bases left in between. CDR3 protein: CAWTEEDGETQYF. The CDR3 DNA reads TGTGCCTGGACAGAGGAGGACGGTGAGACCCAGTACTTC.

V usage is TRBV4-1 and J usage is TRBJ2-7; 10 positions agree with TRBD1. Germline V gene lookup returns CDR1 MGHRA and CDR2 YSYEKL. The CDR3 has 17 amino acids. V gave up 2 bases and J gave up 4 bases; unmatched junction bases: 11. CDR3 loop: CASSQRNFRDRGYEQYF. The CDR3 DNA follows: TGCGCCAGCAGCCAACGGAATTTCCGGGACAGGGGATACGAGCAGTACTTC.

Here the CDR3 reads CASSPTRDRPYNEQFF. Written as DNA, the CDR3 is TGTGCCAGCAGCCCCACCCGGGACAGGCCATACAATGAGCAGTTCTTC. The chain combines TRBV7-8 with TRBJ2-1, with 8 nucleotides matching TRBD1. The CDR3 is made up of 16 amino acids. The V and J ends lost 5 bases and 4 bases, in that order; junction bases with no gene match: 10. Germline V gene data show CDR1 as SGHVS and CDR2 as FQNEAQ.

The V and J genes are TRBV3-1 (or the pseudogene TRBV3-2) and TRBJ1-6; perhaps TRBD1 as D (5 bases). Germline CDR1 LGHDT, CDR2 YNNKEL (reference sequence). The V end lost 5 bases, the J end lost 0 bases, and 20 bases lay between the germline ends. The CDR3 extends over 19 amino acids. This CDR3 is CASSYGVLGARSYNSPLHF. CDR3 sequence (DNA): TGTGCCAGCAGCTATGGGGTTTTAGGGGCCCGCTCCTATAATTCACCCCTCCACTTT.

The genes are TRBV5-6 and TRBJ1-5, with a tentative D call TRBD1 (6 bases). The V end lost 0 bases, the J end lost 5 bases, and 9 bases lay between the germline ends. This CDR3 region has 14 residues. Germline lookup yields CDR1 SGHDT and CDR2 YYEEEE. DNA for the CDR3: TGTGCCAGCAGCTTGGGGCAGGGGTATCAGCCCCAGCATTTT. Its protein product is CASSLGQGYQPQHF.